A single sample is the source of the 29 T cell receptor beta chains below, sequenced in a study of T cells in Graves' hyperthyroidism and ophthalmopathy. RNA transcripts served as the template for amplifying TCR beta CDR3 regions. Researchers ran a first-round RT-PCR on the TCR CDR3 using the HTBI primer set. TCRdb analysed the multiplex PCR reads with MiXCR anew, one entry per CDR3 protein. The table includes approximately 330,000 distinct CDR3 sequences, around 23% detected once. Sequenced sample: blood. Receptor source: a woman in her fifties or sixties with Graves' hyperthyroidism.

This clonotype occurred many times. The CDR3 DNA follows: TGCGCCAGCAGATTTCAAGGGGGCAACTACGAGCAGTACTTC. It codes for CASRFQGGNYEQYF. V is TRBV5-1 and J is TRBJ2-7; 7 nucleotides agree with TRBD1. The CDR3 consists of 14 residues. The germline V gene has CDR1 SGHRS and CDR2 YFSETQ. J lost 3 bases, V lost 5 bases, and 8 bases had no gene match. The whole variable domain, remainder taken from reference TRBV5-1 and TRBJ2-7, is KAGVTQTPRYLIKTRGQQVTLSCSPISGHRSVSWYQQTPGQGLQFLFEYFSETQRNKGNFPGRFSGRQFSNSRSEMNVSTLELGDSALYLCASRFQGGNYEQYFGPGTRLTVT.

This clonotype was found many times. The chain combines TRBV28 with TRBJ1-5; D gene unclear. The CDR3 is 13 residues long. Trimming took off 6 bases at V and 6 bases at J, with 12 bases between the two ends. The germline V gene encodes CDR1 MDHEN and CDR2 SYDVKM. The CDR3 sequence: CASRREEFQPQHF. CDR3 bases: TGTGCCAGCAGGCGTGAAGAATTTCAGCCCCAGCATTTT.

The chain couples TRBV28 to TRBJ2-7, with D perhaps matching TRBD2 (6 bases). The CDR3 loop spans 16 amino acids. Germline CDR1 and CDR2: MDHEN and SYDVKM. V was pared by 7 bases and J by 0 bases, with 19 bases between. In DNA, the CDR3 is TGTGCCAGCACCCCTTCAAGAGGTAGCGGCTCCTACGAGCAGTACTTC. Its protein is CASTPSRGSGSYEQYF.

This clonotype was picked up a small number of times. This may be a read error, as it is one base from a much larger clone. The genes are TRBV12-3 or TRBV12-4 and TRBJ2-2, with TRBD1 as a possible D gene (5 bases). The CDR3 is made up of 16 amino acids. The V end lost 5 bases, the J end lost 1 base, and 14 bases lay between the germline ends. The CDR3 region has the DNA TGTGCCAGCAGTCCTCACAGGAGAATGAACACCGGGGAGCTGTTTTTT. Translated: CASSPHRRMNTGELFF.

This clonotype was recorded many times. V is TRBV6-1 and J is TRBJ2-7; D may be TRBD2 (6 bases). The CDR3 consists of 13 residues. Trimming took off 7 bases at V and 4 bases at J, with 14 bases between the two ends. The V gene's germline CDR1 is MNHNS and CDR2 SASEGT. The CDR3 region has the DNA TGTGCCAGCAAGAGGAGGGAAGCATACGAGCAGTACTTC. Its translation is CASKRREAYEQYF.

This clonotype has ten or more counts. The rearrangement links TRBV5-1 to TRBJ1-1, with D perhaps TRBD1 (6 bases). V was trimmed by 5 bases and J by 0 bases, leaving 14 bases between them. Germline V lookup: CDR1 SGHRS, CDR2 YFSETQ. CDR3 length equals 15 residues. The CDR3, as DNA: TGCGCCAGCAGGGCGGGGGGCACAGTGAACACTGAAGCTTTCTTT. As protein: CASRAGGTVNTEAFF.

In its sample, this clonotype was seen many times. The chain carries TRBV12-3 or TRBV12-4 and TRBJ2-7, with a tentative D call TRBD1 (5 bases). This CDR3 spans 13 amino acids. Trimming removed 4 bases at V and 2 bases at J, with 9 bases between. The CDR3 bases are TGTGCCAGCAGTTCTGGGGCGGCCTACGAGCAGTACTTC. Translating gives CASSSGAAYEQYF.

This clonotype has only a few counts. The V call is TRBV20-1, the J call TRBJ1-1, with D possibly matching TRBD1 (5 bases). The ends were cut back, 2 bases at V and 7 bases at J, with 11 bases in the middle. Per the germline V gene, CDR1 is DFQATT and CDR2 is SNEGSKA (reference sequence). This CDR3 comprises 12 residues. CDR3 region: CSARPGAIEAFF. DNA of the CDR3: TGCAGTGCTAGACCCGGGGCCATTGAAGCTTTCTTT.

The table lists this clonotype with a few counts. The chain combines TRBV18 with TRBJ1-5; 9 bases align to TRBD1. Trimming removed 2 bases from V and 4 bases from J; junction bases left unmatched: 3. Germline V CDR1 and CDR2: KGHSH, LQKENI. The CDR3 totals 15 residues. This CDR3 reads CASSPFGTGNQPQHF. In DNA form, the CDR3 reads TGTGCCAGCTCACCATTCGGGACAGGGAATCAGCCCCAGCATTTT.

The CDR3 DNA follows: TGTGCCACCGCCCCCCGAGCTAGCGGGGGGGCAAGAAGAGAGACCCAGTACTTC. Protein sequence: CATAPRASGGARRETQYF. The V gene is TRBV24-1, the J gene TRBJ2-5, with 12 nucleotides matching TRBD2. Germline trimming cut 9 bases from V and 4 bases from J; bases unmatched to any gene: 17. The CDR3 is 18 residues long. Germline values: CDR1 KGHDR, CDR2 SFDVKD.

In this sample, this clonotype turned up many times. V gene TRBV2 combines with J gene TRBJ1-2; TRBD1 might be the D (6 bases). With 7 bases removed from V and 4 bases from J, the gap between germline ends came to 16 bases. The CDR3 covers 14 residues. In germline, CDR1 is SNHLY, CDR2 FYNNEI. For the CDR3, the DNA is TGTGCCAGCAAAGATACTGGACAGTCCTATGGCTACACCTTC. Its translation is CASKDTGQSYGYTF. Based on the CDR3 plus reference TRBV2 and TRBJ1-2, the full variable domain is EPEVTQTPSHQVTQMGQEVILRCVPISNHLYFYWYRQILGQKVEFLVSFYNNEISEKSEIFDDQFSVERPDGSNFTLKIRSTKLEDSAMYFCASKDTGQSYGYTFGSGTRLTVV.

About this clonotype itself: A much larger clonotype is one base distant, so this may be a read error. The V and J genes are TRBV15 and TRBJ1-2; D gene unclear. The CDR3 is 12 residues long. Germline CDR1 and CDR2: LNHNV and YYDKDF (reference sequence). The CDR3 sequence: CGTSQTDYGYTF. CDR3 in DNA: TGTGGCACCAGCCAAACCGACTATGGCTACACCTTC.

The table lists this clonotype with a few counts. The chain uses TRBV5-1 and TRBJ1-1, with a possible D match to TRBD1 (6 bases). The CDR3 runs to 16 residues. V lost 0 bases and J 1 base, leaving 13 bases between the germline ends. The germline gives CDR1 SGHRS, CDR2 YFSETQ. CDR3 in DNA: TGCGCCAGCAGCTTGGTCGGGGGCGGGAAGAACACTGAAGCTTTCTTT. Protein: CASSLVGGGKNTEAFF.

This clonotype was recorded only once. The rearrangement uses TRBV28 and TRBJ1-4; weak D call: TRBD1 (5 bases). V was clipped by 1 base and J by 7 bases, with 13 bases between them. The germline gives CDR1 MDHEN, CDR2 SYDVKM. The CDR3 sequence is 15 residues long. The CDR3 sequence: CASSLSGTFGEKLFF. The CDR3 DNA reads as TGTGCCAGCAGTTTATCCGGGACCTTTGGTGAAAAACTGTTTTTT.

The chain combines TRBV2 with TRBJ1-6, with TRBD1 matching over 7 bases. This CDR3 region has 15 residues. V was pared by 5 bases and J by 9 bases, with 10 bases of the junction left unmatched. The germline gives CDR1 SNHLY, CDR2 FYNNEI. The CDR3 sequence: CASSLLDRVISPLHF. The CDR3 DNA reads TGTGCCAGCAGTTTACTAGACAGGGTTATTTCACCCCTCCACTTT.

This clonotype was recorded at least ten times. V gene TRBV11-3 combines with J gene TRBJ2-7; TRBD2 might be the D (5 bases). Trimming shortened V by 3 bases and J by 6 bases, and 15 bases separated the two germline ends. The CDR3 runs 14 residues. Germline V CDR1 and CDR2: SGHNT, YENEEA. CDR3 sequence reads: CASSFLGIGLEQYF. CDR3 coding DNA: TGTGCCAGCAGCTTCCTCGGGATCGGTCTCGAGCAGTACTTC.

This clonotype was counted ten times or more. This rearrangement joins TRBV7-2 to TRBJ2-7, with D perhaps TRBD2 (5 bases). The CDR3 contains 16 residues. V lost 3 bases and J 0 bases, leaving 15 bases between the germline ends. Germline CDR1 is SGHTA and CDR2 is FQGNSA. The chain's CDR3 is CASSFSGGRSSYEQYF. Here the CDR3 DNA reads TGTGCCAGCAGCTTTTCTGGCGGGCGAAGCTCCTACGAGCAGTACTTC.

This clonotype occurred many times. The rearrangement links TRBV6-1 to TRBJ1-2; D not certain. The V gene lost 2 bases and the J gene lost 5 bases, with 15 bases spanning the gap. This CDR3 is built from 15 residues. Germline V lookup: CDR1 MNHNS, CDR2 SASEGT. The CDR3 nucleotides read TGTGCCAGCAGTGAAACGACCGGGCGCGGTTATGGCTACACCTTC. Its protein is CASSETTGRGYGYTF.

This clonotype was seen many times. The chain carries TRBV11-2 and TRBJ1-1; TRBD1 aligns across 11 bases. This CDR3 region has 13 residues. Germline CDR1 is SGHAT and CDR2 is FQNNGV. The junction had 6 bases not matched to a gene; V was cut back by 5 bases and J by 10 bases. CDR3 in amino acids: CASSIGTGGLAFF. The CDR3 coding sequence is TGTGCCAGCAGCATAGGGACAGGGGGATTAGCTTTCTTT.

This clonotype was seen more than once but under ten times. V gene TRBV12-3 or TRBV12-4 combines with J gene TRBJ2-7, with D perhaps matching TRBD2 (6 bases). The CDR3 is 15 amino acids. V lost 5 bases and J lost 0, with 14 bases in between. CDR3 amino acids: CASSASGRHSYEQYF. In DNA, the CDR3 is TGTGCCAGCAGTGCCAGCGGGCGGCACTCCTACGAGCAGTACTTC.

This clonotype was seen only a few times. J is TRBJ2-1 and V is TRBV10-3, with 11 bases that match TRBD2. The CDR3 is made up of 13 amino acids. The V gene end was trimmed by 10 bases and the J gene end by 12 bases; junction bases not matched to a gene: 11. CDR1 and CDR2 (germline): ENHRY, SYGVKD. CDR3 protein: CATDSGGEMVQFF. CDR3 nucleotide sequence: TGTGCCACCGATAGCGGGGGGGAGATGGTGCAGTTCTTC.

The table lists this clonotype with many counts. J is TRBJ2-1 and V is TRBV19; D might be TRBD1 (5 bases). Germline-derived CDR1 and CDR2 are LNHDA and SQIVND (reference sequence). The CDR3 is made up of 16 amino acids. V was clipped by 1 base and J by 8 bases, with 18 bases between them. CDR3 protein: CASSIVDLGLTDEQFF. The CDR3 DNA sequence: TGTGCCAGTAGTATAGTGGATCTGGGGCTTACGGATGAGCAGTTCTTC.

This clonotype was seen at least ten times. The gene calls are TRBV18 and TRBJ2-1, with 9 bases identical to TRBD2. V was clipped by 2 bases and J by 3 bases; unmatched bases: 2. The CDR3 consists of 15 residues. The V gene's germline CDR1 is KGHSH and CDR2 LQKENI. The CDR3 region has the DNA TGTGCCAGCTCACCAACAGCGGGGGGCTACAATGAGCAGTTCTTC. Translation: CASSPTAGGYNEQFF.

This clonotype was seen at least ten times. The J gene is TRBJ1-2, the V gene TRBV29-1, with D uncertain. V was clipped by 4 bases and J by 0 bases, with 3 bases between them. Germline CDR1 SQVTM, CDR2 ANQGSEA. The CDR3 loop spans 11 amino acids. The CDR3 region has the DNA TGCAGCGTTGGAGCTAACTATGGCTACACCTTC. Residues: CSVGANYGYTF.

This clonotype was recorded many times. The chain has TRBV12-3 or TRBV12-4 and TRBJ1-4; the match to TRBD1 covers 8 bases. Losses at the gene ends were 8 bases for V and 9 bases for J; bases not matched to a gene: 20. The CDR3 totals 17 residues. CDR3 sequence reads: CASASQFSGTGRKKLFF. Here the CDR3 DNA reads TGTGCCAGCGCTTCCCAATTTTCCGGGACAGGTAGAAAAAAACTGTTTTTT.

At least ten counts were recorded for this clonotype. The rearrangement links TRBV28 to TRBJ2-5; 8 positions agree with TRBD2. CDR3 length: 14 residues. The V gene end was trimmed by 3 bases and the J gene end by 6 bases; junction bases not matched to a gene: 6. Germline CDR1 and CDR2: MDHEN and SYDVKM. Here the CDR3 reads CASSLAGGGQTQYF. The CDR3 DNA is TGTGCCAGCAGTTTGGCGGGAGGCGGGCAGACCCAGTACTTC.

This clonotype has ten or more counts. The chain carries TRBV12-3 or TRBV12-4 and TRBJ1-2; 7 bases map to TRBD1. V dropped 5 bases and J dropped 5; count of bases not matched to a gene: 11. This CDR3 is built from 15 residues. As DNA, the CDR3 is TGTGCCAGCAGTCCCCAGGGACAGAGAGATTATGGCTACACCTTC. Amino acids: CASSPQGQRDYGYTF.

Ten or more counts support this clonotype. This sequence joins TRBV24-1 and TRBJ2-1; possibly TRBD1 for D (6 bases). Germline loops: CDR1 KGHDR, CDR2 SFDVKD. Trimming stripped 9 bases from V and 6 bases from J, with 11 bases between. This CDR3 has 12 amino acids. Here the CDR3 DNA reads TGTGCCACCGGGGACAACCTCAATGAGCAGTTCTTC. Translation gives CATGDNLNEQFF.

This clonotype was detected a few times. The genes are TRBV19 and TRBJ1-2; the match to TRBD1 covers 8 bases. This CDR3 is built from 13 residues. The V segment lost 5 bases and the J segment 5 bases; nucleotides outside the gene matches: 4. CDR1 is LNHDA and CDR2 is SQIVND in the germline V gene (reference sequence). The CDR3 spells CASSGQGLYGYTF. The CDR3 DNA reads as TGTGCCAGTAGTGGACAGGGATTATATGGCTACACCTTC. Looking up the rest from reference TRBV19 and TRBJ1-2 gives the full variable domain: DGGITQSPKYLFRKEGQNVTLSCEQNLNHDAMYWYRQDPGQGLRLIYYSQIVNDFQKGDIAEGYSVSREKKESFPLTVTSAQKNPTAFYLCASSGQGLYGYTFGSGTRLTVV.